A selection of T cell receptor beta chains follows, all from one sample in a study of cytomegalovirus exposure and HLA in healthy donors. The assay was immunoSEQ multiplex PCR, and TCRdb's table has in-frame clones only and misses some. Its table records about 190,000 clones. What was sequenced was PBMCs. Receptor source: a young woman in good health and CMV-seropositive. Each CDR3 is given with its conserved first and last residue. The D gene is left open where the match is weak.

TRBJ2-4	TRBV7-9	NA	CASSPAQGLYF	TGTGCCAGCAGTCCCGCGCAGGGCCTCTACTTC
TRBJ2-3	TRBV9	NA	CASSVVGQPSTDTQYF	TGTGCCAGCAGCGTGGTCGGACAGCCGTCTACAGATACGCAGTATTTT
TRBJ1-4	TRBV7-9	TRBD1	CASAAGQVDEKLFF	TGTGCCAGCGCCGCGGGACAGGTGGATGAAAAACTGTTTTTT
TRBJ1-1	TRBV10-1	NA	CASSGRGGTEAFF	TGCGCCAGCAGTGGACGGGGGGGGACTGAAGCTTTCTTT
TRBJ1-1	TRBV5-4	NA	CASSSGYEASEAFF	TGTGCCAGCAGCTCCGGATATGAGGCGTCTGAAGCTTTCTTT
TRBJ2-7	TRBV28	TRBD1	CASIEQGHSYEQYF	TGTGCCAGCATTGAACAGGGGCACTCCTACGAGCAGTACTTC
TRBJ1-2	TRBV6-6	TRBD1	CASSSQGGTSNYGYTF	TGTGCCAGCAGTTCGCAAGGGGGCACCTCTAACTATGGCTACACCTTC
TRBJ1-1	TRBV5-1	NA	CASSLANAEGLAFF	TGCGCCAGCAGCTTGGCCAATGCGGAAGGACTCGCTTTCTTT
TRBJ1-1	TRBV27	TRBD1	CASSFIRVGRGGRGTEAFF	TGTGCCAGCAGTTTTATTAGGGTGGGGAGAGGGGGCAGGGGCACTGAAGCTTTCTTT
TRBJ2-1	TRBV5-1	TRBD2	CASSLGNSGSGEQFF	TGCGCCAGCAGCTTGGGAAATAGCGGGAGCGGGGAGCAGTTCTTC
TRBJ2-1	TRBV19	NA	CASASSSYNEQFF	TGTGCCAGCGCCTCCAGCTCCTACAATGAGCAGTTCTTC
TRBJ1-1	TRBV13	NA	CASSPWGDTEAFF	TGTGCCAGCAGCCCCTGGGGAGACACTGAAGCTTTCTTT
TRBJ2-7	TRBV6-5	TRBD2	CASSLDRDYNYEQYF	TGTGCCAGCAGCCTCGACCGGGACTACAACTACGAGCAGTACTTC
TRBJ1-1	TRBV5-3	NA	CARSTPQGFDTEAFF	TGTGCCAGAAGTACTCCCCAGGGGTTCGACACTGAAGCTTTCTTT
TRBJ2-5	TRBV9	TRBD2	CASSEGLAGVGETQYF	TGTGCCAGCAGCGAGGGACTAGCGGGAGTAGGAGAGACCCAGTACTTC
TRBJ2-1	TRBV13	NA	CASSPGGGNEQFF	TGTGCCAGCAGCCCAGGGGGAGGCAATGAGCAGTTCTTC
TRBJ1-1	TRBV9	TRBD1	CASSAQQGASSEAFF	TGTGCCAGCAGCGCCCAACAGGGGGCGAGTAGTGAAGCTTTCTTT
TRBJ2-7	TRBV29-1	TRBD2	CSVSSGDSYEQYF	TGCAGCGTGTCTAGCGGCGATAGCTACGAGCAGTACTTC
TRBJ2-7	TRBV28	TRBD1	CASSPGQGPYEQYF	TGTGCCAGCAGTCCCGGACAGGGCCCCTACGAGCAGTACTTC
TRBJ1-1	TRBV5-1	TRBD1	CASSSGRDRRNTEAFF	TGCGCCAGCAGCTCCGGCCGGGACAGGCGGAACACTGAAGCTTTCTTT
TRBJ1-2	TRBV7-2	NA	CASSLGGTLYGYTF	TGTGCCAGCAGCTTGGGAGGGACCCTCTATGGCTACACCTTC
TRBJ2-5	TRBV5-6	TRBD1	CASSPGGWETQYF	TGTGCCAGCAGCCCAGGGGGATGGGAGACCCAGTACTTC
TRBJ1-1	TRBV9	TRBD1	CASSGTGDPNTEAFF	TGTGCCAGCAGCGGGACAGGGGATCCGAACACTGAAGCTTTCTTT
TRBJ1-2	TRBV4-2	NA	CASSQTGRGGVGYTF	TGTGCCAGCAGCCAAACAGGACGGGGGGGAGTCGGCTACACCTTC
TRBJ2-1	TRBV28	TRBD1	CAAGQGYNEQFF	TGTGCGGCGGGACAGGGTTACAATGAGCAGTTCTTC
TRBJ1-1	TRBV27	TRBD1	CASSFNRGAEAFF	TGTGCCAGCAGTTTTAACAGGGGTGCGGAAGCTTTCTTT
TRBJ1-2	TRBV19	NA	CASSIVARVPLYYGYTF	TGTGCCAGTAGTATAGTTGCCAGGGTCCCGCTATACTATGGCTACACCTTC
TRBJ2-1	TRBV7-2	NA	CASSLARQGNEQFF	TGTGCCAGCAGCTTAGCACGTCAGGGCAATGAGCAGTTCTTC
TRBJ2-1	TRBV7-9	NA	CASSLERTGRPYNEQFF	TGTGCCAGCAGCTTAGAGCGGACGGGGAGACCCTACAATGAGCAGTTCTTC
TRBJ2-5	TRBV4-1	NA	CASSLGLMEETQYF	TGCGCCAGCAGCCTGGGACTGATGGAAGAGACCCAGTACTTC
TRBJ2-7	TRBV18	NA	CASSIDRRTGRNEQYF	TGTGCCAGCTCAATCGACAGGCGTACAGGGAGAAACGAGCAGTACTTC
TRBJ2-5	TRBV10-3	TRBD1	CAISGPGQGRETQYF	TGTGCCATCAGTGGGCCAGGACAGGGCCGAGAGACCCAGTACTTC
TRBJ2-2	TRBV19	NA	CASSITGLGNTGELFF	TGTGCCAGTAGTATCACAGGGTTGGGGAACACCGGGGAGCTGTTTTTT
TRBJ2-2	TRBV7-2	TRBD1	CASSLGQGALAGELFF	TGTGCCAGCAGCTTAGGACAGGGGGCCCTCGCCGGGGAGCTGTTTTTT
TRBJ2-3	TRBV6-5	TRBD1	CASITTQGAADTQYF	TGTGCCAGCATTACTACACAGGGGGCCGCAGATACGCAGTATTTT
TRBJ2-5	TRBV10-3	TRBD1	CAITPGQQETQYF	TGTGCCATCACCCCGGGACAGCAAGAGACCCAGTACTTC
TRBJ1-5	TRBV21-1	NA	CASSPRTGGNQPQHF	TGTGCCAGCAGCCCCCGGACAGGGGGCAATCAGCCCCAGCATTTT
TRBJ1-4	TRBV11-2	TRBD1	CASSWDRVFEKLFF	TGTGCCAGCAGCTGGGACAGGGTTTTTGAAAAACTGTTTTTT
TRBJ2-5	TRBV29-1	NA	CSVYLLGGETQYF	TGCAGCGTTTATCTACTAGGCGGGGAGACCCAGTACTTC
TRBJ2-2	TRBV4-1	NA	CASSQERAWRLNTGELFF	TGCGCCAGCAGCCAAGAACGGGCCTGGAGGTTGAACACCGGGGAGCTGTTTTTT
TRBJ1-5	TRBV6-6	NA	CASSPPNQPQHF	TGTGCCAGCAGTCCCCCGAATCAGCCCCAGCATTTT
TRBJ1-2	TRBV18	NA	CASSPPATIYGYTF	TGTGCCAGCTCACCACCGGCAACAATCTATGGCTACACCTTC
TRBJ1-1	TRBV7-9	TRBD1	CASSQQGITEAFF	TGTGCCAGCAGTCAACAGGGGATTACTGAAGCTTTCTTT
TRBJ1-6	TRBV6-5	NA	CASSYETGGNSPLHF	TGTGCCAGCAGTTACGAGACAGGAGGAAATTCACCCCTCCACTTT
TRBJ1-4	TRBV27	NA	CASSFWGPPRLKLFF	TGTGCCAGCAGTTTTTGGGGCCCACCACGGTTAAAACTGTTTTTT
TRBJ2-1	TRBV30	NA	CAWNRGERTTNEQFF	TGTGCCTGGAATAGGGGCGAGAGGACAACCAATGAGCAGTTCTTC
TRBJ1-3	TRBV29-1	TRBD1	CSYGTGYSGNTIYF	TGCAGCTACGGGACAGGGTACTCTGGAAACACCATATATTTT
TRBJ1-2	TRBV30	NA	CAWNPPPGVNYGYTF	TGTGCCTGGAACCCCCCCCCAGGGGTGAACTATGGCTACACCTTC
TRBJ2-2	TRBV28	NA	CASSDRPGELFF	TGTGCCAGCAGTGACAGACCCGGGGAGCTGTTTTTT
TRBJ2-1	TRBV5-4	NA	CASSPGEGSQFF	TGTGCCAGCAGCCCTGGGGAAGGGAGCCAGTTCTTC